This TCR beta chain was sequenced during a study of preoperative IRX-2 immunotherapy in early breast cancer. Some clones are missing from TCRdb's copy, which holds only in-frame ones; the method was immunoSEQ multiplex PCR. Here the sample spans more than 20,000 clones, approximately 72% being singletons. The sample's treatment: preoperative locoregional IRX-2 cytokine immunotherapy. This phase Ib study tested locoregional IRX-2 cytokine immunotherapy given before surgery. Per germline, CDR1 SGHNT and CDR2 YENEEA. CDR3 length: 17 residues. V was cut by 3 bases and J by 2 bases, with 18 bases left in between.

The material was lymph node tissue, obtained after IRX-2 immunotherapy. The TCR comes from a human donor with breast cancer. The chain links TRBV11-3 to TRBJ2-3; D remains ambiguous. CDR3 residues: CASSLGLWSRTTDTQYF. CDR3 sequence (DNA): TGTGCCAGCAGCTTGGGGTTATGGTCGCGGACCACAGATACGCAGTATTTT.